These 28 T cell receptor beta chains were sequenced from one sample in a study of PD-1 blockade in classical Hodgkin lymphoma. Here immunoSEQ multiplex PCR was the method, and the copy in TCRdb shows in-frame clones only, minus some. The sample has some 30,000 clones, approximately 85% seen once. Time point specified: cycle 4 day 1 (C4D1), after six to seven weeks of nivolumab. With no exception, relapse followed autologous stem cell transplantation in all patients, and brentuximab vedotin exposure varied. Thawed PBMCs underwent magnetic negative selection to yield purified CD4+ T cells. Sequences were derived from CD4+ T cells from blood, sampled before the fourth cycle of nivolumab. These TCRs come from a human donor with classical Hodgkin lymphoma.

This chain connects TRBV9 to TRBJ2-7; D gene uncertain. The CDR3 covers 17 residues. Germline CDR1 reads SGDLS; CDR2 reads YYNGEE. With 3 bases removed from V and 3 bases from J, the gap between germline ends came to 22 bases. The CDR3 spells CASSGDPRAGLNYEQYF. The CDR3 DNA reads TGTGCCAGCAGCGGAGACCCCCGGGCAGGATTAAACTACGAGCAGTACTTC.

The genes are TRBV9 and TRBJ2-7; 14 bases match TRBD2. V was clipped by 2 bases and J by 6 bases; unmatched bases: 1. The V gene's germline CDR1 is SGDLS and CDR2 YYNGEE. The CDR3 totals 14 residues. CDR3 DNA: TGTGCCAGCAGCGTGGGACTAGCGGGAGTCGAGCAGTACTTC. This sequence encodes CASSVGLAGVEQYF.

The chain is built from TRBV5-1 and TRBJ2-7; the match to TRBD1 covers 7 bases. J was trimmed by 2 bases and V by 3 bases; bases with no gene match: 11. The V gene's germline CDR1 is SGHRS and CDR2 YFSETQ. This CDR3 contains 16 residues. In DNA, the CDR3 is TGCGCCAGCAGCTACGGAGTCGGGACAGTCCCCTACGAGCAGTACTTC. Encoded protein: CASSYGVGTVPYEQYF.

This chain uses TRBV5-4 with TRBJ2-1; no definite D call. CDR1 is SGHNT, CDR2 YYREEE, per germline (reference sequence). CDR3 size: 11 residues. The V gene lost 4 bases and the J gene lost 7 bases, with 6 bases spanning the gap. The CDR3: CASSLENEQFF. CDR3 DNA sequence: TGTGCCAGCAGCCTGGAAAATGAGCAGTTCTTC.

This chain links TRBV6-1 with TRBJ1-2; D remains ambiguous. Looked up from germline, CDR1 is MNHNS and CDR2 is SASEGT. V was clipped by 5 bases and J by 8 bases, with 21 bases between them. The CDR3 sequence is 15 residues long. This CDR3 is CASSLFQLSIGGYTF. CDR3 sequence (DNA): TGTGCCAGCAGTCTCTTTCAGCTCTCAATCGGGGGCTACACCTTC.

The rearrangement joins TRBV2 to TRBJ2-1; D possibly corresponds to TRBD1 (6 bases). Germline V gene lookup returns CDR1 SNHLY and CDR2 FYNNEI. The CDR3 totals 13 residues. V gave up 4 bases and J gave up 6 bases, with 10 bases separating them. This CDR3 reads CASSVKDSNEQFF. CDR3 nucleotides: TGTGCCAGCAGTGTTAAGGACAGCAATGAGCAGTTCTTC.

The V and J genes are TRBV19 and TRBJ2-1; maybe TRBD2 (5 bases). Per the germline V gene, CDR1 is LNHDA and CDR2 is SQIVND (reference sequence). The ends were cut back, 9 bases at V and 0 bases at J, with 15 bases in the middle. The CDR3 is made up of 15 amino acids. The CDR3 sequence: CASEIGGLSYNEQFF. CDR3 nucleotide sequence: TGTGCCAGCGAAATCGGAGGCCTCTCCTACAATGAGCAGTTCTTC.

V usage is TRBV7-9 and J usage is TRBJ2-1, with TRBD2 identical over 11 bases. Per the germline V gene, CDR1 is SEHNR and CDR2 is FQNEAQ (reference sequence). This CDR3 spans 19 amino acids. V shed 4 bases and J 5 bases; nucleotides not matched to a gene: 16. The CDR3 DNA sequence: TGTGCCAGCAGCTCCAAACTAGCGGGAGTGGAGGGGCCCAACAATGAGCAGTTCTTC. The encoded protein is CASSSKLAGVEGPNNEQFF.

CDR3 DNA sequence: TGTGCCAGTAGCGACCCAGGGGGGGCGCGAAACTATGGCTACACCTTC. Translated, it gives CASSDPGGARNYGYTF. V is TRBV19 and J is TRBJ1-2; 7 bases align to TRBD1. This CDR3 has 16 amino acids. Germline assignment: CDR1 LNHDA and CDR2 SQIVND (reference sequence). Germline trimming cut 6 bases from V and 2 bases from J; bases unmatched to any gene: 12.

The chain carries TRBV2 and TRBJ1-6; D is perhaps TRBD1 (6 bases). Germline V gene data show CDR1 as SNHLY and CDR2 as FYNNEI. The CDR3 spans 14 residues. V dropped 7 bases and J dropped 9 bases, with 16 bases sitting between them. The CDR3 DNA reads TGTGCCAGCACTCGGCGGGACATGGGTTCACCCCTCCACTTT. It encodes CASTRRDMGSPLHF.

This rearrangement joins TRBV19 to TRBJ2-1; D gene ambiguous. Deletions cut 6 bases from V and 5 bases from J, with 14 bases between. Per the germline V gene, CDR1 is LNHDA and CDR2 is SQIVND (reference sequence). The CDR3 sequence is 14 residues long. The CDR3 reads CASRRRSSDNEQFF. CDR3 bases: TGTGCCAGTAGACGGAGATCTTCCGACAATGAGCAGTTCTTC.

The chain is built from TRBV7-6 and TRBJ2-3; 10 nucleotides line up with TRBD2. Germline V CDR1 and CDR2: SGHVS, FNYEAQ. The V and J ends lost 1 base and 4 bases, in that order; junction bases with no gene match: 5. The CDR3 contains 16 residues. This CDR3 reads CASSLGRAGGPDTQYF. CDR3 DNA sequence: TGTGCCAGCAGCTTAGGACGAGCGGGAGGGCCAGATACGCAGTATTTT.

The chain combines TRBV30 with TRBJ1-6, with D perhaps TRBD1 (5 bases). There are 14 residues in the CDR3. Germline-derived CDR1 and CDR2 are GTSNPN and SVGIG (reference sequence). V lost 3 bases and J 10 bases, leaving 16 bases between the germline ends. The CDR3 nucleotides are TGTGCCTGGAGAGGGGCCTGGGACGGATCACCCCTCCACTTT. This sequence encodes CAWRGAWDGSPLHF.

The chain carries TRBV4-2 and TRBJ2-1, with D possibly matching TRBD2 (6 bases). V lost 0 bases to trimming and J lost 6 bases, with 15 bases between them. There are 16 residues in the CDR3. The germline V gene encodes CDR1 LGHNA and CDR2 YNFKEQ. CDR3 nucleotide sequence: TGTGCCAGCAGCCAAGACGGGACGGGAGTTTCCAATGAGCAGTTCTTC. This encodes CASSQDGTGVSNEQFF.

Here the CDR3 DNA reads TGTGCCAGCAGCACGGGACAGGGGAGGCTAGCTTTCTTT. Its translation is CASSTGQGRLAFF. V is TRBV7-6 and J is TRBJ1-1, with 10 bases matching TRBD1. This CDR3 has 13 residues. With 5 bases clipped from V and 10 bases from J, the junction kept 7 bases outside the gene matches. Germline V gives CDR1 SGHVS, CDR2 FNYEAQ.

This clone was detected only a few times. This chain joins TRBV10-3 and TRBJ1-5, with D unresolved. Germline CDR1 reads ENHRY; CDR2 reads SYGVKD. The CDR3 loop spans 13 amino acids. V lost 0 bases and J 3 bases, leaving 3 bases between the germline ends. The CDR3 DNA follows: TGTGCCATCAGTGAGTCCGTCAATCAGCCCCAGCATTTT. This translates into CAISESVNQPQHF.

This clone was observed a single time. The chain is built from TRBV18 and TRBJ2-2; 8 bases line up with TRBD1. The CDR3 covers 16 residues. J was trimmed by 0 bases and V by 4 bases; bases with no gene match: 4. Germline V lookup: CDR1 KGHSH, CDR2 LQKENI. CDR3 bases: TGTGCCAGCTCACTTCAGGGGGCTGCGAACACCGGGGAGCTGTTTTTT. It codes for CASSLQGAANTGELFF.

The CDR3 region is CATSRSTSYNEQFF. The DNA for the CDR3 is TGTGCCACCAGCAGGAGTACCTCCTACAATGAGCAGTTCTTC. The rearrangement joins TRBV15 to TRBJ2-1; D is unresolved. Germline V gives CDR1 LNHNV, CDR2 YYDKDF (reference sequence). V lost 3 bases, J lost 0 bases, and 6 bases lay in between. The length of the CDR3 is 14 residues. The complete variable domain, with remaining parts taken from reference TRBV15 and TRBJ2-1, reads DAMVIQNPRYQVTQFGKPVTLSCSQTLNHNVMYWYQQKSSQAPKLLFHYYDKDFNNEADTPDNFQSRRPNTSFCFLDIRSPGLGDTAMYLCATSRSTSYNEQFFGPGTRLTVL.

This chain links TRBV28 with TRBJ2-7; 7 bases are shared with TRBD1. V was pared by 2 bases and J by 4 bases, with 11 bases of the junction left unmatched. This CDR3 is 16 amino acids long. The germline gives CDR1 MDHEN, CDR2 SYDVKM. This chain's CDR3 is CASSLTTGAGTYEQYF. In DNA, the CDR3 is TGTGCCAGCAGTTTAACCACAGGGGCGGGCACATACGAGCAGTACTTC.

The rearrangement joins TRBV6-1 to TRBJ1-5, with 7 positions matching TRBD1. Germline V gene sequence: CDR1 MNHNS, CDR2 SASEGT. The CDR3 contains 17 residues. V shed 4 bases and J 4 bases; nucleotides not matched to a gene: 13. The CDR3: CASSGTGTAYANQPQHF. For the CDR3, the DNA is TGTGCCAGCAGTGGAACCGGGACAGCTTATGCGAATCAGCCCCAGCATTTT.

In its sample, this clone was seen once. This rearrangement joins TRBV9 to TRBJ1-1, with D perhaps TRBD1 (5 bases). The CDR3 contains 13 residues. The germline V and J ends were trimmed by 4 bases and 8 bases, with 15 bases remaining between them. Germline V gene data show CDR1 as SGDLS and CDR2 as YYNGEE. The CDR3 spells CASSTRGALEAFF. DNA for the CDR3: TGTGCCAGCAGCACCAGAGGGGCCTTAGAAGCTTTCTTT.

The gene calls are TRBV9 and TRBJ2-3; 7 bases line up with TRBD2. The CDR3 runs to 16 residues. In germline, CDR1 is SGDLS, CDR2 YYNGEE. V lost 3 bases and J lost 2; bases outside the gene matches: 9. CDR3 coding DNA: TGTGCCAGCAGCGCTCGCCAAGCGGGACCCACAGATACGCAGTATTTT. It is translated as CASSARQAGPTDTQYF. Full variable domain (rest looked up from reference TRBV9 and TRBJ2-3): DSGVTQTPKHLITATGQRVTLRCSPRSGDLSVYWYQQSLDQGLQFLIQYYNGEERAKGNILERFSAQQFPDLHSELNLSSLELGDSALYFCASSARQAGPTDTQYFGPGTRLTVL.

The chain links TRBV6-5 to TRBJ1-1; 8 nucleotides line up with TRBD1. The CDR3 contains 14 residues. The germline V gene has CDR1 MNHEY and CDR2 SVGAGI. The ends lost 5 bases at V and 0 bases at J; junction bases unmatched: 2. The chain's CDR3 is CASSRTGMNTEAFF. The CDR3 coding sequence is TGTGCCAGCAGTCGGACAGGGATGAACACTGAAGCTTTCTTT.

CDR3 DNA sequence: TGTGCCAGCAGCGTAGGAGCGGGAGGGCTCTTAGCCAAAAACATTCAGTACTTC. This encodes CASSVGAGGLLAKNIQYF. The chain has TRBV9 and TRBJ2-4, with 10 bases fitting TRBD2. Germline assignment: CDR1 SGDLS and CDR2 YYNGEE. After removal of 0 bases from V and 0 bases from J, the junction contained 6 bases not matched to a gene. CDR3 length: 18 amino acids.

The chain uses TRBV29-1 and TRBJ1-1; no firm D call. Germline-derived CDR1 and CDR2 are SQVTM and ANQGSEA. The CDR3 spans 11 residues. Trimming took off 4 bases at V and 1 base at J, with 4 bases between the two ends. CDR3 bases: TGCAGCGTTGGGGAGAACACTGAAGCTTTCTTT. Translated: CSVGENTEAFF.

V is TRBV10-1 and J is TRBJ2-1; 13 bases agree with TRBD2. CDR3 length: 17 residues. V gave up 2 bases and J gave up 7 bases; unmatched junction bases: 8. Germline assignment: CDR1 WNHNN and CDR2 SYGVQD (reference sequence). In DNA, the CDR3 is TGCGCCAGCAGTGAGGCATTGACTAGCGGGAGGATAAATGAGCAGTTCTTC. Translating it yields CASSEALTSGRINEQFF.

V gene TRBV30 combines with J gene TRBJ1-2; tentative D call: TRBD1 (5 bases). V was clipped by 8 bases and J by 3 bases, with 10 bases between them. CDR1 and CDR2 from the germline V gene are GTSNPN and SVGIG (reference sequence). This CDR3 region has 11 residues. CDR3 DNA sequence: TGTGCCGTCGGGGGGGACTATGGCTACACCTTC. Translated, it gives CAVGGDYGYTF.

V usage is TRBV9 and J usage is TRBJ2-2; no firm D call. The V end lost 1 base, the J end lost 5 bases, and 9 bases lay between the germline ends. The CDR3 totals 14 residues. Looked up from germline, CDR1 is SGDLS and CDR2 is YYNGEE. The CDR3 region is CASSVYPDTGELFF. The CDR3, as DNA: TGTGCCAGCAGCGTATATCCAGATACCGGGGAGCTGTTTTTT.